This TCR beta chain emerged from a study of CD8 T cells in Susac syndrome. The CDR3 runs to 16 residues. The V gene lost 7 bases and the J gene lost 5 bases, with 23 bases spanning the gap. The germline V gene encodes CDR1 LNHDA and CDR2 SQIVND (reference sequence). With random hexamers, 0.5 to 1 ug RNA was reverse transcribed. MiXCR, applied by TCRdb to the immunoSEQ multiplex PCR reads, yields one record per CDR3 protein. The sample lists about 430,000 distinct CDR3 sequences, approximately 85% seen once, with more than 0.09% in the top ten. This receptor was identified in a human donor with multiple sclerosis. The V gene is TRBV19, the J gene TRBJ1-1, with a tentative D call TRBD1 (5 bases). Sequenced sample: CD8+ T cells from PBMCs. This chain's CDR3 is CASTPPWAGRETEAFF. CDR3 nucleotides: TGTGCCAGTACCCCGCCCTGGGCAGGGCGAGAGACTGAAGCTTTCTTT. The variable domain in full, completed from reference TRBV19 and TRBJ1-1, reads DGGITQSPKYLFRKEGQNVTLSCEQNLNHDAMYWYRQDPGQGLRLIYYSQIVNDFQKGDIAEGYSVSREKKESFPLTVTSAQKNPTAFYLCASTPPWAGRETEAFFGQGTRLTVV.